One TCR beta chain is described in this entry. Its antigen remains unidentified. The data are from a study of cytomegalovirus exposure and HLA in healthy donors. Notes on the study in general: In an earlier analysis, about 87% or about 30%: the productive usage of most TCR beta V segments. Trimming of TCR beta V- and J-genes showed a link, identified in a later analysis, to a missense DCLRE1C variant. There were 150 or so TCR beta chains listed as cytomegalovirus-associated.

Trimming took 6 bases from V and 5 from J; bases not matched to a gene: 13. Germline CDR1 is SEHNR and CDR2 is FQNEAQ (reference sequence). CDR3 length: 15 residues. Primers included in the PCR were 60 Vbeta and 13 Jbeta primers. The repertoire was sequenced with immunoSEQ multiplex PCR; TCRdb's copy has only in-frame clones and lacks some. This table has 120,000 or so clones, roughly two thirds appearing once. The clonotype originates from a young man in good health and CMV-seropositive. The chain uses TRBV7-9 and TRBJ2-7, with 7 bases matching TRBD1. The sequenced material came from PBMCs. The DNA of the CDR3 is TGTGCCAGCAGGGACGGGGACAGCCCTCTCCACGAGCAGTACTTC. The encoded protein is CASRDGDSPLHEQYF.